One and the same sample provided the 22 T cell receptor beta chains below, sequenced in a study of T-cell memory formation after mild COVID-19. TCRdb called the 5' RACE reads again in MiXCR, with one record for every CDR3 protein. The table records tens of thousands of distinct CDR3 sequences, over 11% of them present only once. Source material: PBMCs or a T cell subset sorted from them (not recorded which). All receptors come from an adult woman who had mild COVID-19 (a few samples of this study predate the infection). Cell type and time point are not known.

This rearrangement joins TRBV29-1 to TRBJ1-2, with D possibly TRBD1 on 5 matching bases. The CDR3 runs to 12 residues. CDR1 is SQVTM and CDR2 is ANQGSEA in the germline V gene. V was shortened by 5 bases and J by 4 bases, with 11 bases between the two germline ends. CDR3 nucleotide sequence: TGCAGCGTTTTCAGGGACGGCTATGGCTACACCTTC. Protein sequence: CSVFRDGYGYTF.

J is TRBJ2-2 and V is TRBV15; D not certain. CDR3 length: 16 residues. Trimming shortened V by 3 bases and J by 3 bases, and 14 bases separated the two germline ends. CDR1 is LNHNV and CDR2 is YYDKDF in the germline V gene (reference sequence). CDR3 in DNA: TGTGCCACCAGCAGGGGGTCTACCGGCTACACCGGGGAGCTGTTTTTT. The encoded protein is CATSRGSTGYTGELFF.

The count of this clonotype is one. CDR3 in DNA: TGTGCCAGCGTTCCCGGACTAGCGGCCTACAATGAGCAGTTCTTC. Its translation: CASVPGLAAYNEQFF. The chain recombines TRBV11-2 with TRBJ2-1; TRBD2 matches 10 bases. CDR1 is SGHAT, CDR2 FQNNGV, per germline. This CDR3 has 15 residues. With 8 bases clipped from V and 2 bases from J, the junction kept 6 bases outside the gene matches.

The chain combines TRBV29-1 with TRBJ2-7, with D unclear. The V gene lost 4 bases and the J gene lost 2 bases, with 12 bases spanning the gap. The CDR3 covers 13 residues. The germline V gene has CDR1 SQVTM and CDR2 ANQGSEA. This CDR3 reads CSVGLGLTYEQYF. CDR3 in DNA: TGCAGCGTTGGGCTGGGATTAACCTACGAGCAGTACTTC.

This clonotype appeared a few times. V gene TRBV4-3 combines with J gene TRBJ2-2; D is ambiguous. Trimming shortened V by 1 base and J by 2 bases, and 8 bases separated the two germline ends. The CDR3 runs 15 residues. The germline V gene has CDR1 LGHNA and CDR2 YSLEER. CDR3 nucleotide sequence: TGCGCCAGCAGCCAAGCTCCGGTTAACACCGGGGAGCTGTTTTTT. Residues: CASSQAPVNTGELFF.

This clonotype was recorded a few times. Compared with germline, one end of the junction differs, possibly owing to a read error. The chain joins TRBV7-3 to TRBJ2-3; D unclear. Germline CDR1 reads SGHTA; CDR2 reads FQGTGA. This CDR3 has 14 amino acids. CDR3 DNA sequence: TGTGCCAGCAGCCTAACTACCGCCACAGATACGCAGTATTTT. Its translation: CASSLTTATDTQYF.

The chain carries TRBV6-2 or TRBV6-3 and TRBJ2-1, with a possible D match to TRBD1 (6 bases). CDR3 length: 13 amino acids. Germline loops: CDR1 MNHEY, CDR2 SVGEGT. Trimming removed 6 bases from V and 9 bases from J, with 15 bases in between. The CDR3 region has the DNA TGTGCCAGCAGCCGCACAGGGATGAGTGAGCAGTTCTTC. This translates into CASSRTGMSEQFF.

This clonotype was detected a few times. The gene calls are TRBV12-3 or TRBV12-4 and TRBJ1-1, with TRBD1 as a possible D gene (5 bases). V lost 5 bases and J 3 bases, leaving 25 bases between the germline ends. The CDR3 has 18 amino acids. The CDR3 here is CASSTTFPGTDGDTEAFF. Here the CDR3 DNA reads TGTGCCAGCAGTACGACCTTCCCCGGGACCGACGGGGACACTGAAGCTTTCTTT.

The chain is built from TRBV5-5 and TRBJ2-2; 9 nucleotides agree with TRBD2. The trim removed 1 base at V and 1 base at J, leaving 2 bases unmatched. The CDR3 is 16 amino acids. Looked up from germline, CDR1 is SGHKS and CDR2 is YYEKEE (reference sequence). The chain's CDR3 is CASSLRLAENTGELFF. CDR3 in DNA: TGTGCCAGCAGCTTGAGACTAGCGGAGAACACCGGGGAGCTGTTTTTT. The full variable domain, with the rest looked up from reference TRBV5-5 and TRBJ2-2, is DAGVTQSPTHLIKTRGQQVTLRCSPISGHKSVSWYQQVLGQGPQFIFQYYEKEERGRGNFPDRFSARQFPNYSSELNVNALLLGDSALYLCASSLRLAENTGELFFGEGSRLTVL.

The J gene is TRBJ1-1, the V gene TRBV20-1, with 10 nucleotides matching TRBD1. Germline V lookup: CDR1 DFQATT, CDR2 SNEGSKA (reference sequence). The V gene end was trimmed by 5 bases and the J gene end by 5 bases; junction bases not matched to a gene: 5. The CDR3 consists of 13 residues. In nucleotides, the CDR3 is TGCAGTGCTTACGGACAGGGGGGGACTGAAGCTTTCTTT. It encodes CSAYGQGGTEAFF.

The CDR3 sequence: CASSFGGNPNEQFF. In DNA form, the CDR3 reads TGTGCCAGCAGCTTTGGTGGGAACCCCAATGAGCAGTTCTTC. The chain has TRBV7-8 and TRBJ2-1; D gene unclear. The CDR3 contains 14 residues. Trimming stripped 3 bases from V and 6 bases from J, with 12 bases between. Germline CDR1 and CDR2: SGHVS and FQNEAQ.

This clonotype showed up many times. In nucleotides, the CDR3 is TGCAGCGTTGAAGGTGGGATCCTTTCCTACAATGAGCAGTTCTTC. Translation: CSVEGGILSYNEQFF. The chain uses TRBV29-1 and TRBJ2-1; no firm D call. Germline-derived CDR1 and CDR2 are SQVTM and ANQGSEA. This CDR3 comprises 15 residues. V was cut by 1 base and J by 1 base, with 11 bases left in between.

The chain carries TRBV7-9 and TRBJ2-7; 10 bases are a match to TRBD2. V shed 10 bases, J shed 0 bases, and the junction held 6 bases outside the gene matches. The germline gives CDR1 SEHNR, CDR2 FQNEAQ (reference sequence). CDR3 length: 14 amino acids. In DNA, the CDR3 is TGTGCCACCCAGGGACTAGCGAGCTCCTACGAGCAGTACTTC. Translated, it gives CATQGLASSYEQYF.

This chain joins TRBV5-6 and TRBJ2-5; D may match TRBD1 or TRBD2 (5 bases each). Trimming cost V 0 bases and J 1 base, with 16 bases left between them. Per the germline V gene, CDR1 is SGHDT and CDR2 is YYEEEE. The CDR3 totals 17 residues. The CDR3 DNA reads TGTGCCAGCAGCTTGGGGGCCGGGGCTCTAATCCAAGAGACCCAGTACTTC. The encoded protein is CASSLGAGALIQETQYF.

The DNA of the CDR3 is TGTGCCAGCAGCCCCAGGGACCGCGACTACAATGAGCAGTTCTTC. Protein sequence: CASSPRDRDYNEQFF. This chain uses TRBV7-9 with TRBJ2-1, with D perhaps matching TRBD1 or TRBD2 (5 bases each). Germline values: CDR1 SEHNR, CDR2 FQNEAQ (reference sequence). This CDR3 comprises 15 residues. Trimming removed 5 bases at V and 3 bases at J, with 14 bases between.

The CDR3 protein is CASSQGDGHNEQFF. The CDR3 region has the DNA TGTGCCAGCAGCCAAGGGGACGGGCACAATGAGCAGTTCTTC. The rearrangement uses TRBV4-2 and TRBJ2-1; the D gene could be TRBD1 or TRBD2 (5 bases each). Germline loops: CDR1 LGHNA, CDR2 YNFKEQ. The CDR3 runs to 14 residues. The V and J ends lost 1 base and 5 bases respectively, with 9 bases between them.

The chain carries TRBV7-3 and TRBJ2-1; 10 bases are shared with TRBD2. CDR3 length: 18 amino acids. Unmatched junction bases numbered 14, after V lost 4 bases and J lost 5 bases. In germline, CDR1 is SGHTA, CDR2 FQGTGA. CDR3 DNA: TGTGCCAGCAGCTCGCTAGCGGGGGTAGCTTCGCCAAACAATGAGCAGTTCTTC. Its translation: CASSSLAGVASPNNEQFF.

The J gene is TRBJ2-7, the V gene TRBV7-9; 11 bases map to TRBD2. Germline V gives CDR1 SEHNR, CDR2 FQNEAQ (reference sequence). This CDR3 contains 15 residues. With V trimmed by 1 base and J by 5 bases, 4 bases remained unmatched. The CDR3 loop is CASSLVGLAEDEQYF. The CDR3 nucleotides read TGTGCCAGCAGCTTAGTGGGACTAGCGGAGGACGAGCAGTACTTC.

This clonotype was recorded a few times. The chain carries TRBV12-3 or TRBV12-4 and TRBJ2-1; TRBD2 is a possible D gene (5 bases). Trimming shortened V by 8 bases and J by 2 bases, and 22 bases separated the two germline ends. The CDR3 consists of 17 residues. CDR3 sequence reads: CASPFQGGHYAYNEQFF. The CDR3 DNA reads as TGTGCCAGCCCATTCCAAGGCGGGCACTATGCCTACAATGAGCAGTTCTTC.

This chain joins TRBV29-1 and TRBJ2-1; 7 bases are a match to TRBD2. The germline V gene encodes CDR1 SQVTM and CDR2 ANQGSEA. Unmatched junction bases numbered 10, after V lost 4 bases and J lost 7 bases. This CDR3 region has 14 residues. The DNA for the CDR3 is TGCAGCGTTGTTCGAGCGGGAATCGGGAATGAGCAGTTCTTC. Encoded protein: CSVVRAGIGNEQFF.

This clonotype was seen ten or more times. The rearrangement uses TRBV10-3 and TRBJ1-2; no firm D call. The CDR3 contains 12 residues. Trimming took off 3 bases at V and 0 bases at J, with 2 bases between the two ends. Germline V gene data show CDR1 as ENHRY and CDR2 as SYGVKD. CDR3 sequence: CAISDTNYGYTF. Here the CDR3 DNA reads TGTGCCATCAGTGACACTAACTATGGCTACACCTTC.

To note about this clonotype: The junction shows a germline mismatch at one end, possibly a read error. V gene TRBV12-3 or TRBV12-4 combines with J gene TRBJ2-3, with 13 bases matching TRBD2. CDR3 length: 18 residues. In DNA form, the CDR3 reads TGTGCCAGCAGCTTAGGACTAGCGGGAGTTTTAGGCACAGATACGCAGTATTTT. Translated, it gives CASSLGLAGVLGTDTQYF.